This T cell receptor beta chain appears in the sequencing data of a study of OX40 agonist ivuxolimab in advanced cancers. Only in-frame clones appear in the TCRdb table, and some are missing; sequencing was by immunoSEQ multiplex PCR. The sample yields 90,000 or so clones, roughly 89% seen once. This clone occurred once. Source: CD4+ or CD8+ T cells sorted from blood, taken in a trial of the OX40 agonist ivuxolimab. This TCR was recovered from an adult with an advanced solid tumor such as melanoma, head and neck, liver or kidney cancer.

CDR3: CSVQGLGQGIYEQYF. The DNA for the CDR3 is TGCAGCGTCCAAGGGTTGGGACAGGGAATTTACGAGCAGTACTTC. The rearrangement joins TRBV29-1 to TRBJ2-7, with 9 nucleotides matching TRBD1. The V gene's germline CDR1 is SQVTM and CDR2 ANQGSEA. The J segment lost 4 bases and the V segment lost 6 bases, leaving 13 bases of the junction unmatched. CDR3 length: 15 amino acids.